A single sample gave rise to the 27 T cell receptor beta chains below, sequenced in a study of early stage breast cancer tumors. Here immunoSEQ multiplex PCR was the method, and the copy in TCRdb shows in-frame clones only, minus some. The sample has under 75,000 clones; about three quarters are singletons. The sequenced sample was blood. The receptor set was obtained from a person aged 30-39 years with breast cancer.

V usage is TRBV6-5 and J usage is TRBJ1-2; D gene unclear. Germline CDR1 reads MNHEY; CDR2 reads SVGAGI. The CDR3 spans 14 residues. V dropped 0 bases and J dropped 2 bases, with 7 bases sitting between them. In DNA form, the CDR3 reads TGTGCCAGCAGTTACTCGTCCAGGAACTATGGCTACACCTTC. Protein: CASSYSSRNYGYTF.

This clone has just one count. V is TRBV18 and J is TRBJ1-2; no definite D call. Germline V gene data show CDR1 as KGHSH and CDR2 as LQKENI. The V end was cut by 0 bases, the J end by 5 bases, with 10 bases between. The CDR3 spans 14 residues. The CDR3 reads CASSPPGLFYGYTF. Here the CDR3 DNA reads TGTGCCAGCTCACCACCAGGCCTGTTTTATGGCTACACCTTC.

The chain links TRBV6-6 to TRBJ1-1; 11 nucleotides line up with TRBD1. The trim removed 0 bases at V and 5 bases at J, leaving 5 bases unmatched. This CDR3 contains 16 residues. Looked up from germline, CDR1 is MNHNY and CDR2 is SVGAGI (reference sequence). Here the CDR3 reads CASSYSWTGGLTEAFF. The CDR3 DNA reads TGTGCCAGCAGTTACTCATGGACAGGGGGCTTGACTGAAGCTTTCTTT.

The genes are TRBV7-2 and TRBJ2-7, with 7 bases identical to TRBD1. This CDR3 comprises 13 residues. Germline V gene data show CDR1 as SGHTA and CDR2 as FQGNSA. V lost 6 bases, J lost 6 bases, and 8 bases stayed unmatched. This CDR3 reads CASSRQGLVEQYF. DNA for the CDR3: TGTGCCAGCAGTCGACAGGGTCTGGTCGAGCAGTACTTC.

The V call is TRBV5-1, the J call TRBJ2-2; D is possibly TRBD2 (5 bases). Germline lookup yields CDR1 SGHRS and CDR2 YFSETQ. This CDR3 comprises 14 residues. Trimming took off 6 bases at V and 6 bases at J, with 15 bases between the two ends. CDR3 nucleotides: TGCGCCAGCACGTCCACCGGGATTTCCGGGGAGCTGTTTTTT. It translates to CASTSTGISGELFF.

This sequence joins TRBV10-1 and TRBJ2-7, with 7 bases fitting TRBD1. Trimming at V came to 4 bases and at J to 2 bases, leaving 2 bases not matched to a gene. CDR1 is WNHNN and CDR2 is SYGVQD in the germline V gene (reference sequence). This CDR3 is built from 13 residues. CDR3 region: CASSGGQTYEQYF. In DNA, the CDR3 is TGCGCCAGCAGTGGGGGACAGACCTACGAGCAGTACTTC.

This clone was seen only once. This sequence joins TRBV15 and TRBJ2-3, with D perhaps TRBD1 (5 bases). With 4 bases removed from V and 1 base from J, the gap between germline ends came to 12 bases. Germline CDR1 LNHNV, CDR2 YYDKDF (reference sequence). CDR3 length equals 15 residues. Written as DNA, the CDR3 is TGTGCCACCAGCAAGGAAGGGGTTCGCACAGATACGCAGTATTTT. This translates into CATSKEGVRTDTQYF. Together with reference TRBV15 and TRBJ2-3, the CDR3 gives the full variable domain: DAMVIQNPRYQVTQFGKPVTLSCSQTLNHNVMYWYQQKSSQAPKLLFHYYDKDFNNEADTPDNFQSRRPNTSFCFLDIRSPGLGDTAMYLCATSKEGVRTDTQYFGPGTRLTVL.

This chain links TRBV6-1 with TRBJ2-5; D uncertain. The CDR3 loop spans 14 amino acids. Germline V CDR1 and CDR2: MNHNS, SASEGT. V shed 7 bases and J shed 1 base, with 13 bases lying between them. The CDR3 DNA reads TGTGCCAGCAATTTAGGCGGATCCCAAGAGACCCAGTACTTC. Its translation: CASNLGGSQETQYF.

The CDR3 reads CAWSADRNQETQYF. The CDR3 DNA follows: TGTGCCTGGAGCGCAGACAGGAATCAAGAGACCCAGTACTTC. This chain connects TRBV30 to TRBJ2-5; D might be TRBD1 (6 bases). CDR1 is GTSNPN and CDR2 is SVGIG in the germline V gene (reference sequence). V shed 3 bases and J shed 2 bases, with 13 bases lying between them. The CDR3 contains 14 residues.

This clone was detected only once. CDR3 nucleotide sequence: TGTGCCAGCAGCCACTACAGGGTGACTTCGGACTACGAGCAGTACTTC. Its protein product is CASSHYRVTSDYEQYF. The chain couples TRBV7-9 to TRBJ2-7, with D maybe TRBD1 (6 bases). With 5 bases removed from V and 3 bases from J, the gap between germline ends came to 20 bases. Germline V gene sequence: CDR1 SEHNR, CDR2 FQNEAQ (reference sequence). CDR3 length: 16 residues. The whole variable domain, remainder taken from reference TRBV7-9 and TRBJ2-7, is DTGVSQNPRHKITKRGQNVTFRCDPISEHNRLYWYRQTLGQGPEFLTYFQNEAQLEKSRLLSDRFSAERPKGSFSTLEIQRTEQGDSAMYLCASSHYRVTSDYEQYFGPGTRLTVT.

The chain uses TRBV7-6 and TRBJ2-3; 14 bases are shared with TRBD2. Germline V lookup: CDR1 SGHVS, CDR2 FNYEAQ. The J segment lost 5 bases and the V segment lost 5 bases, leaving 9 bases of the junction unmatched. The CDR3 covers 17 residues. CDR3 DNA: TGTGCCAGCAGCACGAGACTAGCGGGAGGGCAGGGAGATACGCAGTATTTT. This sequence encodes CASSTRLAGGQGDTQYF.

CDR3 nucleotides: TGTGCCAGCAGCTTAGATGAAAACCCAGGCTACACCTTC. It yields the protein CASSLDENPGYTF. The rearrangement links TRBV11-2 to TRBJ1-2, with D uncertain. The CDR3 sequence is 13 residues long. The V gene lost 0 bases and the J gene lost 8 bases, with 10 bases spanning the gap. Germline values: CDR1 SGHAT, CDR2 FQNNGV.

The chain carries TRBV6-5 and TRBJ2-3; D uncertain. The germline V gene encodes CDR1 MNHEY and CDR2 SVGAGI. Trimming shortened V by 4 bases and J by 4 bases, and 12 bases separated the two germline ends. This CDR3 is 14 amino acids long. CDR3 DNA sequence: TGTGCCAGCAGTTTCTCATGGTCGGCAGATACGCAGTATTTT. Amino acids: CASSFSWSADTQYF.

The V and J genes are TRBV11-2 and TRBJ2-1; unclear D gene. The CDR3 is made up of 17 amino acids. Trimming took off 4 bases at V and 7 bases at J, with 23 bases between the two ends. Germline V CDR1 and CDR2: SGHAT, FQNNGV. The CDR3 reads CASSSPPGQPSFNEQFF. CDR3 in DNA: TGTGCCAGCAGCTCCCCACCGGGTCAACCCTCCTTTAATGAGCAGTTCTTC.

The genes are TRBV5-1 and TRBJ1-6; 7 bases are a match to TRBD1. The CDR3 has 15 residues. Germline-derived CDR1 and CDR2 are SGHRS and YFSETQ. With 4 bases clipped from V and 8 bases from J, the junction kept 9 bases outside the gene matches. CDR3: CASSPRTGDDSPLHF. Written as DNA, the CDR3 is TGCGCCAGCAGCCCCCGGACAGGAGACGATTCACCCCTCCACTTT.

The chain joins TRBV6-6 to TRBJ2-7; D is unclear. The germline V and J ends were trimmed by 0 bases and 0 bases, with 12 bases remaining between them. From germline, CDR1 is MNHNY and CDR2 SVGAGI (reference sequence). CDR3 length: 16 residues. The CDR3 nucleotides are TGTGCCAGCAGTTACTCGCAAAGAGCGAGCTCCTACGAGCAGTACTTC. Translation: CASSYSQRASSYEQYF.

This clone was seen only once. The rearrangement joins TRBV6-5 to TRBJ1-2, with D hard to call. V was shortened by 5 bases and J by 4 bases, with 17 bases between the two germline ends. The CDR3 consists of 15 residues. Per germline, CDR1 MNHEY and CDR2 SVGAGI. The CDR3 nucleotides read TGTGCCAGCAGTCCCCGGGAGGGAGGACCCTATGGCTACACCTTC. Protein product: CASSPREGGPYGYTF.

This chain uses TRBV19 with TRBJ2-3; D is ambiguous. Trimming took 6 bases from V and 5 from J, leaving 15 bases between them. There are 14 residues in the CDR3. Germline lookup yields CDR1 LNHDA and CDR2 SQIVND (reference sequence). CDR3 coding DNA: TGTGCCAGTAGCCCCCCGAGCCTCCGAGATACGCAGTATTTT. Its protein product is CASSPPSLRDTQYF.

V is TRBV18 and J is TRBJ2-5; D could derive from TRBD1 or TRBD2 (5 bases each). Germline loops: CDR1 KGHSH, CDR2 LQKENI. Trimming shortened V by 3 bases and J by 5 bases, and 10 bases separated the two germline ends. The CDR3 spans 13 residues. The CDR3 here is CASSPAWGETQYF. The CDR3 DNA reads TGTGCCAGCTCACCCGCCTGGGGGGAGACCCAGTACTTC. Looking up the rest from reference TRBV18 and TRBJ2-5 gives the full variable domain: NAGVMQNPRHLVRRRGQEARLRCSPMKGHSHVYWYRQLPEEGLKFMVYLQKENIIDESGMPKERFSAEFPKEGPSILRIQQVVRGDSAAYFCASSPAWGETQYFGPGTRLLVL.

The CDR3 reads CASSLARVAGGGEQFF. In DNA, the CDR3 is TGTGCCAGCAGCTTAGCGCGGGTAGCGGGAGGGGGTGAGCAGTTCTTC. The chain employs TRBV7-8 and TRBJ2-1; TRBD2 matches at 11 bases. V dropped 0 bases and J dropped 9; count of bases not matched to a gene: 7. The CDR3 loop spans 16 amino acids. Per the germline V gene, CDR1 is SGHVS and CDR2 is FQNEAQ.

The V and J genes are TRBV29-1 and TRBJ2-7; 7 bases align to TRBD2. Germline V lookup: CDR1 SQVTM, CDR2 ANQGSEA. Trimming at V came to 1 base and at J to 2 bases, leaving 8 bases not matched to a gene. There are 15 residues in the CDR3. CDR3 residues: CSVEGGGRGTYEQYF. DNA of the CDR3: TGCAGCGTTGAAGGGGGGGGACGAGGGACCTACGAGCAGTACTTC.

J is TRBJ2-1 and V is TRBV9; TRBD2 matches 8 bases. CDR3 length: 16 residues. Germline V gene data show CDR1 as SGDLS and CDR2 as YYNGEE. V gave up 0 bases and J gave up 7 bases; unmatched junction bases: 9. CDR3 nucleotide sequence: TGTGCCAGCAGCGTAGACCCGCGGGAGGCGGGGAATGAGCAGTTCTTC. It codes for CASSVDPREAGNEQFF. The full variable domain, rest sourced from reference TRBV9 and TRBJ2-1, is DSGVTQTPKHLITATGQRVTLRCSPRSGDLSVYWYQQSLDQGLQFLIQYYNGEERAKGNILERFSAQQFPDLHSELNLSSLELGDSALYFCASSVDPREAGNEQFFGPGTRLTVL.

The chain recombines TRBV27 with TRBJ1-1; tentatively, D is TRBD1 (5 bases). With 4 bases removed from V and 11 bases from J, the gap between germline ends came to 17 bases. The CDR3 sequence is 13 residues long. The germline gives CDR1 MNHEY, CDR2 SMNVEV (reference sequence). CDR3 protein: CASSSTNRHGAFF. For the CDR3, the DNA is TGTGCCAGCAGTTCGACCAACAGGCACGGGGCTTTCTTT.

This clone was picked up a small number of times. The chain is built from TRBV7-9 and TRBJ1-2; D remains ambiguous. CDR1 is SEHNR, CDR2 FQNEAQ, per germline (reference sequence). The CDR3 contains 13 residues. The germline V and J ends were trimmed by 4 bases and 5 bases, with 11 bases remaining between them. DNA of the CDR3: TGTGCCAGCAGCTCGAGCCCGGGTTATGGCTACACCTTC. It translates to CASSSSPGYGYTF.

V is TRBV18 and J is TRBJ2-7; TRBD2 agrees at 10 bases. CDR3 size: 16 residues. With 6 bases clipped from V and 1 base from J, the junction kept 9 bases outside the gene matches. Germline values: CDR1 KGHSH, CDR2 LQKENI. CDR3 loop: CASSLGAAGGSYEQYF. In DNA, the CDR3 is TGTGCCAGCTCGCTGGGAGCAGCGGGAGGGTCCTACGAGCAGTACTTC.

The chain links TRBV9 to TRBJ2-7; the D is unclear. V lost 4 bases to trimming and J lost 0 bases, with 11 bases between them. This CDR3 has 14 residues. Germline assignment: CDR1 SGDLS and CDR2 YYNGEE. This chain's CDR3 is CASSPTPNSYEQYF. CDR3 in DNA: TGTGCCAGCAGCCCGACACCTAACTCCTACGAGCAGTACTTC.

This chain links TRBV30 with TRBJ1-5, with D possibly TRBD1 on 6 matching bases. This CDR3 has 12 amino acids. The V gene lost 5 bases and the J gene lost 5 bases, with 10 bases spanning the gap. CDR1 and CDR2 from the germline V gene are GTSNPN and SVGIG (reference sequence). The CDR3 region is CAWGRGDQPQHF. CDR3 bases: TGTGCCTGGGGCAGGGGAGATCAGCCCCAGCATTTT. Together with reference TRBV30 and TRBJ1-5, the CDR3 gives the full variable domain: SQTIHQWPATLVQPVGSPLSLECTVEGTSNPNLYWYRQAAGRGLQLLFYSVGIGQISSEVPQNLSASRPQDRQFILSSKKLLLSDSGFYLCAWGRGDQPQHFGDGTRLSIL.